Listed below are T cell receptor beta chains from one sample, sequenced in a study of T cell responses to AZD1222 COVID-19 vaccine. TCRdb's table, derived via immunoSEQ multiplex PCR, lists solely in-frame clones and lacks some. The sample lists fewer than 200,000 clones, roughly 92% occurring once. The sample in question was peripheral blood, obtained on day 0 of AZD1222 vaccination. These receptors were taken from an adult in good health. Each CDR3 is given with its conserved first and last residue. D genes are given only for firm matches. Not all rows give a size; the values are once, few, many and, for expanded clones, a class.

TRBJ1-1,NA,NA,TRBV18,CASSPEGRNTEAFF,TGTGCCAGCTCACCAGAGGGGCGGAACACTGAAGCTTTCTTT
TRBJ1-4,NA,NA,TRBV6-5,CASSPSGEKLFF,TGTGCCAGCAGCCCGTCCGGGGAAAAACTGTTTTTT
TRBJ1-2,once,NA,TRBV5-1,CASRENRVYYGYTF,TGCGCCAGCAGGGAAAACAGGGTTTACTATGGCTACACCTTC
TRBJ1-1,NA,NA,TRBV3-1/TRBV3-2,CASSPAGKNTEAFF,TGTGCCAGCAGCCCGGCGGGAAAGAACACTGAAGCTTTCTTT
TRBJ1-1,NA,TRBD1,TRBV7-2,CASSPQGGNTEAFF,TGTGCCAGCAGCCCACAGGGGGGGAACACTGAAGCTTTCTTT
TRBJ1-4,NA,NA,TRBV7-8,CASSFTPGPNEKLFF,TGTGCCAGCAGCTTCACTCCGGGACCTAATGAAAAACTGTTTTTT
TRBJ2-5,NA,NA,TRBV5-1,CASSLGGQGRETQYF,TGCGCCAGCAGCTTGGGGGGCCAGGGGAGAGAGACCCAGTACTTC
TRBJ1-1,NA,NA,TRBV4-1,CASSHPPMVRHSNTEAFF,TGCGCCAGCAGCCATCCGCCGATGGTTCGTCATTCGAACACTGAAGCTTTCTTT
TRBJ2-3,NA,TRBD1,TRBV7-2,CASSSWGDRGLTDTQYF,TGTGCCAGCAGCTCCTGGGGTGACAGGGGGCTCACAGATACGCAGTATTTT
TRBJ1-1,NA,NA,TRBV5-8,CASSLTVNTEAFF,TGTGCCAGCAGCCTGACAGTGAACACTGAAGCTTTCTTT
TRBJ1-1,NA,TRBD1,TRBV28,CASSYAGGITEAFF,TGTGCCAGCAGTTACGCAGGGGGGATCACTGAAGCTTTCTTT
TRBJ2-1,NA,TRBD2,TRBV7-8,CASSFLAGGPKHYNEQFF,TGTGCCAGCAGCTTTTTAGCGGGGGGGCCGAAACACTACAATGAGCAGTTCTTC
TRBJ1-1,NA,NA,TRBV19,CASSIFATGPNTEAFF,TGTGCCAGTAGTATTTTCGCGACGGGGCCAAACACTGAAGCTTTCTTT
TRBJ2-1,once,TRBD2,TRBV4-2,CASSQDPAGGYNEQFF,TGTGCCAGCAGCCAAGATCCGGCGGGGGGGTACAATGAGCAGTTCTTC
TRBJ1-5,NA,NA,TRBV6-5,CASSQNQPQHF,TGTGCCAGCAGCCAAAATCAGCCCCAGCATTTT
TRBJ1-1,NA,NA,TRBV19,CASRRGGRTEAFF,TGTGCCAGTAGGCGCGGGGGGCGAACTGAAGCTTTCTTT
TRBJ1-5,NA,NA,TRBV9,CASSALGGNQPQHF,TGTGCCAGCAGCGCCCTGGGGGGCAATCAGCCCCAGCATTTT
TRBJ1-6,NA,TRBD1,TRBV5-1,CASSVTGTGSINSPLHF,TGCGCCAGCAGCGTAACCGGGACAGGGTCAATAAATTCACCCCTCCACTTT
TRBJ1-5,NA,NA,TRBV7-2,CASSSQAQPQHF,TGTGCCAGCAGCTCACAGGCTCAGCCCCAGCATTTT
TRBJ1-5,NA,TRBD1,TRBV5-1,CASSPGTGNQPQHF,TGCGCCAGCAGCCCAGGGACAGGCAATCAGCCCCAGCATTTT
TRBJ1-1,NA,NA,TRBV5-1,CASSLKGLAISTEAFF,TGCGCCAGCAGCTTGAAGGGGCTCGCGATTAGCACTGAAGCTTTCTTT
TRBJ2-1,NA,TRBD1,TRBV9,CASTSTGGTHVSYNEQFF,TGTGCCAGCACCTCGACAGGGGGCACCCATGTTTCCTACAATGAGCAGTTCTTC
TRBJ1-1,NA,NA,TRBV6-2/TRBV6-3,CASSQGAEAFF,TGTGCCAGCAGCCAGGGAGCTGAAGCTTTCTTT
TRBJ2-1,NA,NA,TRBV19,CASSMPGRPTYNEQFF,TGTGCCAGTAGTATGCCCGGGCGGCCCACCTACAATGAGCAGTTCTTC
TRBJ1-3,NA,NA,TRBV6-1,CASRDSIERGNTIYF,TGTGCCAGCAGGGATTCCATCGAGCGGGGAAACACCATATATTTT
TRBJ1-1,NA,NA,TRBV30,CAWDIQNTEAFF,TGTGCCTGGGACATCCAGAACACTGAAGCTTTCTTT
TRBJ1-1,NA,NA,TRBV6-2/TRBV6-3,CASSYSFSNTEAFF,TGTGCCAGCAGTTACTCGTTCAGTAACACTGAAGCTTTCTTT
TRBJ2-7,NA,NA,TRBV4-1,CASSPTRHFNEQYF,TGCGCCAGCAGCCCGACCAGGCACTTCAACGAGCAGTACTTC
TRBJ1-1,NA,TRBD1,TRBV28,CASSTWDRSEAFF,TGTGCCAGCAGCACTTGGGACAGGTCAGAAGCTTTCTTT
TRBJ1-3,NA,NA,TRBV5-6,CASSLAGAGNTIYF,TGTGCCAGCAGCTTGGCAGGGGCAGGAAACACCATATATTTT
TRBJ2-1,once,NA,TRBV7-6,CASSSLSYNEQFF,TGTGCCAGCAGCTCCCTCTCCTACAATGAGCAGTTCTTC
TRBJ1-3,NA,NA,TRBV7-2,CASSLTGSGNTIYF,TGTGCCAGCAGCTTAACGGGATCTGGAAACACCATATATTTT
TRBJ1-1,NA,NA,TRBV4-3,CASRRNSQNTEAFF,TGCGCCAGCCGACGAAATAGCCAAAACACTGAAGCTTTCTTT
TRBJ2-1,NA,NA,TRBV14,CASSQLTMEQFF,TGTGCCAGCAGCCAACTCACTATGGAGCAGTTCTTC
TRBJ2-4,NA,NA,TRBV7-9,CASRRSGAGDIQYF,TGTGCCAGCAGGAGATCAGGTGCGGGTGACATTCAGTACTTC
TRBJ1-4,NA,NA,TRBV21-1,CASSTGKRGYEGSDEKLFF,TGTGCCAGCAGCACTGGAAAAAGGGGGTACGAGGGTTCGGACGAAAAACTGTTTTTT
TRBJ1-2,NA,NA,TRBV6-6,CASSSRTSYGYTF,TGTGCCAGCAGTTCGAGGACGAGCTATGGCTACACCTTC
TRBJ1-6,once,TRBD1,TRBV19,CASSSQGGGQGLLSLHF,TGTGCCAGTAGTAGCCAGGGCGGGGGACAGGGACTATTGTCCCTCCACTTT
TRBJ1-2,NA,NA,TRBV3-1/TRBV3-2,CASSQGRQRSYTF,TGTGCCAGCAGCCAAGGCCGACAGCGAAGCTACACCTTC
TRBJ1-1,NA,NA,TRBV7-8,CASSLTGNTEAFF,TGTGCCAGCAGCTTAACAGGGAACACTGAAGCTTTCTTT